The rows below give T cell receptor beta chains drawn from one sample of a study of blood T cell repertoires in COVID-19. Profiled with immunoSEQ multiplex PCR; TCRdb holds only in-frame clones, not every one. Seen here are about 74,000 clones, roughly 90% observed once, and the top ten hold 8% to 10%. The sequenced material came from peripheral blood. The receptor set was obtained from a human donor in a cohort sampled during active COVID-19. Each CDR3 is given with its conserved first and last residue. The size entry is marked missing in some rows and otherwise reads once, few, many or a size class.

V gene: TRBV18; J gene: TRBJ1-1; clone size: few; CDR3 protein: CASSPFGQDEAFF
V gene: TRBV7-9; J gene: TRBJ1-1; clone size: few; CDR3 protein: CASSLHLDRGAEAFF
V gene: TRBV15; J gene: TRBJ2-3; clone size: .; CDR3 protein: CATSRFGLAGGSADTQYF
V gene: TRBV20-1; J gene: TRBJ2-5; clone size: .; CDR3 protein: CSASGTSGSRQETQYF
V gene: TRBV7-2; J gene: TRBJ2-3; clone size: .; CDR3 protein: CASSLVAGGTDTQYF
V gene: TRBV7-3; J gene: TRBJ2-7; clone size: .; CDR3 protein: CASSLMGGRAYEQYF
V gene: TRBV7-9; J gene: TRBJ2-3; clone size: .; CDR3 protein: CASSLGKGTGFTDTQYF
V gene: TRBV10-3; J gene: TRBJ1-2; clone size: .; CDR3 protein: CAIRESGRGGYTF
V gene: TRBV5-4; J gene: TRBJ2-2; clone size: .; CDR3 protein: CASSLGGRFSGELFF
V gene: TRBV5-1; J gene: TRBJ2-5; clone size: once; CDR3 protein: CASSLGLAGAPPQETQYF
V gene: TRBV6-2/TRBV6-3; J gene: TRBJ2-5; clone size: .; CDR3 protein: CASSYTSGVQETQYF
V gene: TRBV29-1; J gene: TRBJ2-3; clone size: .; CDR3 protein: CSAPRQGTDTQYF
V gene: TRBV3-1/TRBV3-2; J gene: TRBJ2-1; clone size: .; CDR3 protein: CASSQPGLAGAGEQFF
V gene: TRBV5-1; J gene: TRBJ2-7; clone size: once; CDR3 protein: CASSTRQGVHEQYF
V gene: TRBV7-2; J gene: TRBJ2-7; clone size: .; CDR3 protein: CASSLAGQGSYEQYF
V gene: TRBV28; J gene: TRBJ2-2; clone size: once; CDR3 protein: CAIQGVGTGELFF
V gene: TRBV2; J gene: TRBJ2-5; clone size: once; CDR3 protein: CASSLHPVTQETQYF
V gene: TRBV10-3; J gene: TRBJ2-5; clone size: once; CDR3 protein: CAISETGETQYF
V gene: TRBV7-9; J gene: TRBJ2-3; clone size: .; CDR3 protein: CASSFFPPDTQYF
V gene: TRBV9; J gene: TRBJ2-7; clone size: .; CDR3 protein: CASSAGTSGGYEQYF
V gene: TRBV24-1; J gene: TRBJ2-5; clone size: .; CDR3 protein: CATSESGTGGWETQYF
V gene: TRBV6-2/TRBV6-3; J gene: TRBJ1-2; clone size: .; CDR3 protein: CASSQTGIYGYTF
V gene: TRBV5-1; J gene: TRBJ2-3; clone size: .; CDR3 protein: CASSLYGDTQYF
V gene: TRBV10-2; J gene: TRBJ2-7; clone size: .; CDR3 protein: CASSEGGSDASEQYF
V gene: TRBV11-2; J gene: TRBJ2-7; clone size: .; CDR3 protein: CASSWDRGYEQYF
V gene: TRBV6-6; J gene: TRBJ2-7; clone size: .; CDR3 protein: CASGQGMGGSSYEQYF
V gene: TRBV19; J gene: TRBJ1-1; clone size: few; CDR3 protein: CASTTETEAFF
V gene: TRBV10-2; J gene: TRBJ1-3; clone size: .; CDR3 protein: CASSEQLVGNTIYF
V gene: TRBV12-3/TRBV12-4; J gene: TRBJ2-3; clone size: .; CDR3 protein: CASRGQSGDTQYF
V gene: TRBV9; J gene: TRBJ2-7; clone size: .; CDR3 protein: CASSIGTSGIHEQYF
V gene: TRBV28; J gene: TRBJ2-7; clone size: .; CDR3 protein: CATGGAGTYEQYF
V gene: TRBV7-3; J gene: TRBJ2-2; clone size: once; CDR3 protein: CASSLTRTGELFF
V gene: TRBV12-3/TRBV12-4; J gene: TRBJ2-1; clone size: .; CDR3 protein: CASSSGLDEQFF
V gene: TRBV28; J gene: TRBJ1-5; clone size: once; CDR3 protein: CASLQGGSQPQHF
V gene: TRBV5-5; J gene: TRBJ2-2; clone size: once; CDR3 protein: CASSLTRTGGGRELFF
V gene: TRBV9; J gene: TRBJ2-3; clone size: .; CDR3 protein: CASSVDGNPDTQYF
V gene: TRBV5-4; J gene: TRBJ2-3; clone size: .; CDR3 protein: CASSLSLVPDTQYF
V gene: TRBV11-2; J gene: TRBJ2-7; clone size: .; CDR3 protein: CASSLRLAGTGEQYF
V gene: TRBV7-2; J gene: TRBJ2-1; clone size: .; CDR3 protein: CASSTTGTGIDEQFF
V gene: TRBV28; J gene: TRBJ1-1; clone size: .; CDR3 protein: CASSPDRAMNTEAFF
V gene: TRBV28; J gene: TRBJ1-1; clone size: once; CDR3 protein: CASAISTGDNTEAFF
V gene: TRBV18; J gene: TRBJ2-1; clone size: .; CDR3 protein: CASSHRDRGIDEQFF
V gene: TRBV19; J gene: TRBJ1-5; clone size: .; CDR3 protein: CASSISGTYSNQPQHF
V gene: TRBV18; J gene: TRBJ1-5; clone size: once; CDR3 protein: CASSPLPGANQPQHF
V gene: TRBV5-5; J gene: TRBJ2-1; clone size: .; CDR3 protein: CASSKAGDGNEQFF
V gene: TRBV4-1; J gene: TRBJ2-7; clone size: once; CDR3 protein: CASSQVAQGQDEQYF
V gene: TRBV30; J gene: TRBJ1-5; clone size: .; CDR3 protein: CAWSPGRSQPQHF
V gene: TRBV27; J gene: TRBJ2-2; clone size: .; CDR3 protein: CASSLISNTGELFF
V gene: TRBV7-3; J gene: TRBJ2-5; clone size: .; CDR3 protein: CASSLTPRPGGETQYF
V gene: TRBV7-2; J gene: TRBJ1-2; clone size: .; CDR3 protein: CASSSAQGNLLGYTF
V gene: TRBV27; J gene: TRBJ2-7; clone size: .; CDR3 protein: CASSLSVGGYEQYF
V gene: TRBV27; J gene: TRBJ2-3; clone size: .; CDR3 protein: CASTYRRREGRGTDTQYF
V gene: TRBV11-1; J gene: TRBJ2-1; clone size: once; CDR3 protein: CASKGLSSYNEQFF
V gene: TRBV12-3/TRBV12-4; J gene: TRBJ2-5; clone size: .; CDR3 protein: CASSSGQWETQYF
V gene: TRBV5-4; J gene: TRBJ2-2; clone size: .; CDR3 protein: CASSLAPSGRGGELFF
V gene: TRBV11-2; J gene: TRBJ2-7; clone size: .; CDR3 protein: CASSILAGDYEQYF
V gene: TRBV6-4; J gene: TRBJ2-3; clone size: .; CDR3 protein: CASSDSAGGKDTQYF
V gene: TRBV5-1; J gene: TRBJ2-3; clone size: .; CDR3 protein: CASSLEQGRTDTQYF
V gene: TRBV25-1; J gene: TRBJ1-4; clone size: .; CDR3 protein: CASRGTGMGEKLFF
V gene: TRBV30; J gene: TRBJ2-3; clone size: .; CDR3 protein: CAWSVGGGTDTQYF